What follows are 31 T cell receptor beta chains derived from one specimen sequenced in a study of early stage breast cancer tumors. Produced via immunoSEQ multiplex PCR; TCRdb's table is partial and in-frame only. The sample has about 19,000 clones, 80% to 90% seen once. Input material: blood. These receptor sequences come from a person aged 65-85 years with breast cancer.

The V and J genes are TRBV5-1 and TRBJ2-7; D remains ambiguous. Germline-derived CDR1 and CDR2 are SGHRS and YFSETQ. Trimming removed 4 bases from V and 2 bases from J, with 22 bases in between. CDR3 length: 17 residues. CDR3 protein: CASSPEKMVGRTYEQYF. The CDR3 nucleotides are TGCGCCAGCAGCCCCGAAAAAATGGTCGGCAGGACCTACGAGCAGTACTTC.

CDR3 nucleotides: TGTGCCAGCAGTGAGACCCCCGGGACAGGGGGCAATCAGCCCCAGCATTTT. Protein sequence: CASSETPGTGGNQPQHF. The V call is TRBV6-1, the J call TRBJ1-5, with 10 bases that match TRBD1. Germline V gene sequence: CDR1 MNHNS, CDR2 SASEGT. The ends lost 3 bases at V and 2 bases at J; junction bases unmatched: 7. This CDR3 has 17 residues.

V usage is TRBV11-3 and J usage is TRBJ2-2; 8 bases line up with TRBD2. The germline gives CDR1 SGHNT, CDR2 YENEEA. Losses at the gene ends were 7 bases for V and 7 bases for J; bases not matched to a gene: 5. The CDR3 runs 13 residues. The CDR3 protein is CASIRGGGGELFF. The CDR3 nucleotides read TGTGCCAGCATACGGGGGGGAGGCGGGGAGCTGTTTTTT. The full variable domain, rest sourced from reference TRBV11-3 and TRBJ2-2, is EAGVVQSPRYKIIEKKQPVAFWCNPISGHNTLYWYLQNLGQGPELLIRYENEEAVDDSQLPKDRFSAERLKGVDSTLKIQPAELGDSAVYLCASIRGGGGELFFGEGSRLTVL.

The chain couples TRBV9 to TRBJ1-3, with D possibly being TRBD1 (6 bases). Trimming left V 0 bases short and J 2 bases short, with 9 bases between. The CDR3 loop spans 15 amino acids. CDR1 and CDR2 (germline): SGDLS, YYNGEE. DNA of the CDR3: TGTGCCAGCAGCGTAGAGGGGGGGGCTGGAAACACCATATATTTT. This gives the protein CASSVEGGAGNTIYF.

This rearrangement joins TRBV29-1 to TRBJ2-3; perhaps TRBD1 as D (6 bases). Germline V gene data show CDR1 as SQVTM and CDR2 as ANQGSEA. Trimming shortened V by 5 bases and J by 2 bases, and 23 bases separated the two germline ends. The length of the CDR3 is 17 residues. The CDR3 DNA sequence: TGCAGCGTTCCAAAGATTACAGGGTTCAGCCCCACAGATACGCAGTATTTT. Its translation: CSVPKITGFSPTDTQYF.

The V and J genes are TRBV5-1 and TRBJ2-1; 9 bases fit TRBD2. The CDR3 runs to 15 residues. Unmatched junction bases numbered 7, after V lost 0 bases and J lost 9 bases. CDR1 and CDR2 (germline): SGHRS, YFSETQ. The CDR3 is CASSLGAGGPSEQFF. The CDR3 DNA reads TGCGCCAGCAGCTTGGGGGCGGGGGGGCCGAGTGAGCAGTTCTTC.

The CDR3: CASSTSGGENEQFF. The CDR3 DNA sequence: TGTGCCAGCAGTACTAGCGGGGGTGAAAATGAGCAGTTCTTC. V usage is TRBV7-8 and J usage is TRBJ2-1; TRBD2 agrees at 11 bases. Trimming removed 6 bases from V and 7 bases from J; junction bases left unmatched: 5. Germline V lookup: CDR1 SGHVS, CDR2 FQNEAQ. CDR3 length: 14 residues.

The chain has TRBV4-1 and TRBJ1-3; TRBD1 is a possible D gene (6 bases). This CDR3 comprises 15 residues. Germline assignment: CDR1 MGHRA and CDR2 YSYEKL. V lost 2 bases and J lost 4, with 12 bases in between. The CDR3 coding sequence is TGCGCCAGCAGCCAACGTGCAGGGGAGGGAAACACCATATATTTT. It yields the protein CASSQRAGEGNTIYF.

This clone has only one observation. The chain has TRBV9 and TRBJ2-2; D perhaps matches TRBD2 (5 bases). The germline gives CDR1 SGDLS, CDR2 YYNGEE. This CDR3 has 16 amino acids. Trimming stripped 0 bases from V and 3 bases from J, with 12 bases between. CDR3 in DNA: TGTGCCAGCAGCGTAGGTGGGAGACAATACACCGGGGAGCTGTTTTTT. Its translation is CASSVGGRQYTGELFF.

The chain combines TRBV19 with TRBJ2-3, with D possibly matching TRBD1 (6 bases). The V end lost 7 bases, the J end lost 3 bases, and 17 bases lay between the germline ends. The length of the CDR3 is 15 residues. Germline CDR1 LNHDA, CDR2 SQIVND (reference sequence). CDR3 loop: CASIGGPGLTDTQYF. CDR3 DNA sequence: TGTGCCAGTATTGGGGGCCCAGGGCTAACAGATACGCAGTATTTT. Filled out from reference TRBV19 and TRBJ2-3, the complete variable domain reads DGGITQSPKYLFRKEGQNVTLSCEQNLNHDAMYWYRQDPGQGLRLIYYSQIVNDFQKGDIAEGYSVSREKKESFPLTVTSAQKNPTAFYLCASIGGPGLTDTQYFGPGTRLTVL.

The V and J genes are TRBV5-1 and TRBJ2-7; 10 nucleotides line up with TRBD2. The germline V gene has CDR1 SGHRS and CDR2 YFSETQ. J gave up 3 bases and V 0 bases, and 12 bases lay outside the gene matches. This CDR3 comprises 18 residues. CDR3 sequence: CASSLGASTSGLNYEQYF. CDR3 in DNA: TGCGCCAGCAGCTTGGGGGCTTCGACTAGCGGGCTGAACTACGAGCAGTACTTC.

The gene calls are TRBV4-1 and TRBJ2-7, with TRBD1 identical over 8 bases. Looked up from germline, CDR1 is MGHRA and CDR2 is YSYEKL. With 6 bases clipped from V and 4 bases from J, the junction kept 11 bases outside the gene matches. CDR3 length: 15 residues. The CDR3 sequence: CASSVGTGGFYEQYF. CDR3 DNA: TGCGCCAGCAGTGTAGGAACAGGGGGGTTTTACGAGCAGTACTTC.

In this sample, this clone turned up a few times. The chain carries TRBV4-3 and TRBJ2-7; 10 nucleotides align to TRBD2. V shed 0 bases and J 1 base; nucleotides not matched to a gene: 18. This CDR3 is 21 amino acids long. The germline V gene encodes CDR1 LGHNA and CDR2 YSLEER. The CDR3 DNA reads TGCGCCAGCAGCCAAGATACGCGTCTAGCGGGGGTACCCGACAATTCCTACGAGCAGTACTTC. It translates to CASSQDTRLAGVPDNSYEQYF.

J is TRBJ2-7 and V is TRBV11-2, with D perhaps matching TRBD2 (6 bases). Looked up from germline, CDR1 is SGHAT and CDR2 is FQNNGV. With 2 bases removed from V and 0 bases from J, the gap between germline ends came to 11 bases. This CDR3 comprises 15 residues. CDR3 in DNA: TGTGCCAGCAGCTTAACCCGGGGGTTCTCCTACGAGCAGTACTTC. Translating it yields CASSLTRGFSYEQYF.

The chain couples TRBV18 to TRBJ1-1, with 7 bases fitting TRBD1. Germline trimming cut 8 bases from V and 5 bases from J; bases unmatched to any gene: 5. This CDR3 contains 12 residues. The germline gives CDR1 KGHSH, CDR2 LQKENI. The CDR3 is CASADRLTEAFF. CDR3 DNA sequence: TGTGCCAGCGCGGACAGGTTAACTGAAGCTTTCTTT.

This sequence joins TRBV4-2 and TRBJ1-6; 8 bases fit TRBD1. The V gene's germline CDR1 is LGHNA and CDR2 YNFKEQ. This CDR3 is built from 14 residues. Trimming cost V 3 bases and J 5 bases; bases outside gene matches: 0. CDR3 sequence reads: CASSQGQDNSPLHF. The CDR3 DNA reads as TGTGCCAGCAGCCAGGGACAGGATAATTCACCCCTCCACTTT.

This sequence joins TRBV21-1 and TRBJ1-2; the D call TRBD1 from the table was never checked on the DNA. TRBV21-1 is a listed pseudogene. The CDR3 sequence is 15 residues long. CDR3 amino acids: CASSNRRGRRYGYTF. As DNA, the CDR3 is TGTGCCAGCAGCAATAGGAGGGGGCGCAGGTATGGCTACACCTTC.

The CDR3 here is CASSLGPAGGPNTQYF. The CDR3 DNA follows: TGTGCCAGCAGCTTAGGTCCAGCGGGGGGGCCAAATACGCAGTATTTT. The chain is built from TRBV7-6 and TRBJ2-3; 10 nucleotides align to TRBD2. Germline V gene sequence: CDR1 SGHVS, CDR2 FNYEAQ. Trimming at V came to 1 base and at J to 7 bases, leaving 8 bases not matched to a gene. The CDR3 has 16 residues.

This chain links TRBV6-6 with TRBJ1-1; 11 positions agree with TRBD1. Germline-derived CDR1 and CDR2 are MNHNY and SVGAGI (reference sequence). Losses at the gene ends were 5 bases for V and 6 bases for J; bases not matched to a gene: 11. CDR3 length: 16 amino acids. This chain's CDR3 is CASSRTGGVGMAEAFF. The DNA of the CDR3 is TGTGCCAGCAGTCGGACAGGGGGCGTCGGAATGGCTGAAGCTTTCTTT.

The chain carries TRBV10-3 and TRBJ2-1; 11 bases map to TRBD2. The germline V gene encodes CDR1 ENHRY and CDR2 SYGVKD. The CDR3 covers 16 residues. V was pared by 3 bases and J by 8 bases, with 9 bases of the junction left unmatched. The CDR3 nucleotides are TGTGCCATCAGTGACTCCACTAGCGGGGGTCGATATGAGCAGTTCTTC. Protein: CAISDSTSGGRYEQFF.

The rearrangement uses TRBV6-6 and TRBJ1-5; 8 positions match TRBD1. Germline CDR1 MNHNY, CDR2 SVGAGI (reference sequence). With V trimmed by 6 bases and J by 3 bases, 4 bases remained unmatched. The CDR3 loop spans 14 amino acids. CDR3 protein: CASRDREYNQPQHF. In DNA form, the CDR3 reads TGTGCCAGCAGGGACAGGGAGTACAATCAGCCCCAGCATTTT.

The chain joins TRBV9 to TRBJ2-1; 9 nucleotides align to TRBD2. Germline V lookup: CDR1 SGDLS, CDR2 YYNGEE. The ends lost 1 base at V and 2 bases at J; junction bases unmatched: 4. The CDR3 contains 16 residues. CDR3 amino acids: CASSVRLAGTYNEQFF. CDR3 DNA: TGTGCCAGCAGCGTACGCCTAGCGGGGACCTACAATGAGCAGTTCTTC.

The chain combines TRBV4-2 with TRBJ2-5, with unresolved D. V dropped 1 base and J dropped 3 bases, with 9 bases sitting between them. The germline V gene has CDR1 LGHNA and CDR2 YNFKEQ. The CDR3 contains 14 residues. The CDR3, as DNA: TGTGCCAGCAGCCAAGGGGCTATGAAAGAGACCCAGTACTTC. The encoded protein is CASSQGAMKETQYF.

The V call is TRBV19, the J call TRBJ1-5; 7 positions agree with TRBD1. The germline CDR1 and CDR2 sequences are LNHDA and SQIVND (reference sequence). The CDR3 runs to 14 residues. V shed 6 bases and J 4 bases; nucleotides not matched to a gene: 6. CDR3 loop: CASSPNRGNQPQHF. Here the CDR3 DNA reads TGTGCCAGTAGCCCCAACAGGGGTAATCAGCCCCAGCATTTT.

J is TRBJ2-7 and V is TRBV27; 8 bases align to TRBD1. CDR1 and CDR2 (germline): MNHEY, SMNVEV (reference sequence). With 8 bases clipped from V and 6 bases from J, the junction kept 12 bases outside the gene matches. This CDR3 contains 14 residues. DNA of the CDR3: TGTGCCAGCGGGAGCGACAGGGGCGGTAGCGAGCAGTACTTC. It specifies CASGSDRGGSEQYF.

The rearrangement links TRBV10-3 to TRBJ2-1; D may be TRBD2 (5 bases). V was cut by 6 bases and J by 8 bases, with 11 bases left in between. The CDR3 is made up of 12 amino acids. The germline V gene has CDR1 ENHRY and CDR2 SYGVKD. CDR3 sequence (DNA): TGTGCCATCAGAGGCGCCGGGGATGAGCAGTTCTTC. Translated, it gives CAIRGAGDEQFF.

This chain links TRBV5-4 with TRBJ1-1; a possible D gene is TRBD1 (5 bases). The germline CDR1 and CDR2 sequences are SGHNT and YYREEE (reference sequence). Trimming left V 0 bases short and J 5 bases short, with 8 bases between. The CDR3 has 13 amino acids. The CDR3 loop reads CASSLGQRTEAFF. As DNA, the CDR3 is TGTGCCAGCAGCTTGGGACAGCGAACTGAAGCTTTCTTT.

This clone appeared once. The V and J genes are TRBV28 and TRBJ1-1; D gene unclear. The germline CDR1 and CDR2 sequences are MDHEN and SYDVKM. The CDR3 has 15 residues. V was cut by 3 bases and J by 1 base, with 12 bases left in between. CDR3 bases: TGTGCCAGCAGTTTTATGCCCAATAGGAACACTGAAGCTTTCTTT. Residues: CASSFMPNRNTEAFF.

The V call is TRBV30, the J call TRBJ2-5, with 12 bases matching TRBD2. V lost 3 bases to trimming and J lost 3 bases; unmatched junction nucleotides: 11. Germline V gene lookup returns CDR1 GTSNPN and CDR2 SVGIG (reference sequence). The CDR3 is made up of 17 amino acids. The chain's CDR3 is CAWRPGGLAGGKETQYF. The CDR3 nucleotides are TGTGCCTGGAGACCGGGCGGGCTAGCGGGGGGGAAAGAGACCCAGTACTTC.

This clone came up once. The rearrangement links TRBV5-1 to TRBJ1-6; 9 positions match TRBD1. Germline V CDR1 and CDR2: SGHRS, YFSETQ. V was pared by 7 bases and J by 6 bases, with 8 bases of the junction left unmatched. The CDR3 totals 15 residues. Here the CDR3 reads CASSTGGGRNSPLHF. The CDR3 coding sequence is TGCGCCAGCTCAACAGGGGGCGGGCGTAATTCACCCCTCCACTTT. The variable domain in full, completed from reference TRBV5-1 and TRBJ1-6, reads KAGVTQTPRYLIKTRGQQVTLSCSPISGHRSVSWYQQTPGQGLQFLFEYFSETQRNKGNFPGRFSGRQFSNSRSEMNVSTLELGDSALYLCASSTGGGRNSPLHFGNGTRLTVT.

The chain carries TRBV19 and TRBJ2-4; D is possibly TRBD2 (5 bases). The V end lost 0 bases, the J end lost 6 bases, and 6 bases lay between the germline ends. The germline CDR1 and CDR2 sequences are LNHDA and SQIVND (reference sequence). The CDR3 covers 13 residues. CDR3 nucleotide sequence: TGTGCCAGTAGTATAGAAGAGGGAAACATTCAGTACTTC. Its translation: CASSIEEGNIQYF.